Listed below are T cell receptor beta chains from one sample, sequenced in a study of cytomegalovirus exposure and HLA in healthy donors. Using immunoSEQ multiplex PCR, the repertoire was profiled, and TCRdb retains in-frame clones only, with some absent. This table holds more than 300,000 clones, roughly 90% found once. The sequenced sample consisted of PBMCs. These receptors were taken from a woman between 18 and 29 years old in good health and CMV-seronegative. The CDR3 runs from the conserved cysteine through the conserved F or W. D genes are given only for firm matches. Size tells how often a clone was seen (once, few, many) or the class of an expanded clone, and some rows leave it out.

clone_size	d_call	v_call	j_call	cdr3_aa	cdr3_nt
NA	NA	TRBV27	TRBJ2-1	CASSRVAVGGNEQFF	TGTGCCAGCAGTCGGGTAGCGGTGGGGGGCAATGAGCAGTTCTTC
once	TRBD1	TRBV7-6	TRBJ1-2	CASSLALDRGYGYTF	TGTGCCAGCAGCTTAGCCCTGGACAGGGGTTATGGCTACACCTTC
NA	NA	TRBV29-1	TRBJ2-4	CSVFRDTIQYF	TGCAGCGTGTTCCGGGACACCATTCAGTACTTC
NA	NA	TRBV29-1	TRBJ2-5	CSVGRGETQYF	TGCAGCGTTGGACGGGGGGAGACCCAGTACTTC
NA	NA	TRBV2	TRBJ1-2	CASIAGRQYYGYTF	TGTGCCAGCATTGCGGGGCGCCAGTATTATGGCTACACCTTC
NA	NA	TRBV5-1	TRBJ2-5	CASSLAARETQYF	TGCGCCAGCAGCTTGGCCGCCAGGGAGACCCAGTACTTC
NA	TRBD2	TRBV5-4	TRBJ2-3	CASSPLAPTDTQYF	TGTGCCAGCAGCCCACTAGCGCCCACAGATACGCAGTATTTT
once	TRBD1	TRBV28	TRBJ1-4	CASSFLSGGNEKLFF	TGTGCCAGCAGTTTTTTATCAGGGGGTAATGAAAAACTGTTTTTT
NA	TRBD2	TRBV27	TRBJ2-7	CASSPLTSGGAYEQYF	TGTGCCAGCAGTCCACTTACTAGCGGGGGGGCCTACGAGCAGTACTTC
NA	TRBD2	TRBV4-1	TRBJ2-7	CASSPGIAGVAYEQYF	TGCGCCAGCAGCCCCGGGATAGCGGGGGTAGCTTACGAGCAGTACTTC
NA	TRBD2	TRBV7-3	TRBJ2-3	CASSDRREGQREDTQYF	TGTGCCAGCAGCGATCGACGGGAGGGCCAGAGGGAAGATACGCAGTATTTT
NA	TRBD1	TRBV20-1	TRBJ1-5	CSAARDRVQHF	TGCAGTGCTGCGCGGGACAGGGTCCAGCATTTT
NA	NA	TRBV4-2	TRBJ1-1	CASSQAFEGTEAFF	TGTGCCAGCAGCCAAGCCTTCGAGGGAACTGAAGCTTTCTTT
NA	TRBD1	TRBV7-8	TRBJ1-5	CASSLPGTGNQPQHF	TGTGCCAGCAGCTTACCCGGGACAGGGAATCAGCCCCAGCATTTT
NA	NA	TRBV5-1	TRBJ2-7	CASSRISDTGLNEQYF	TGCGCCAGCAGCCGAATATCGGATACAGGCCTGAACGAGCAGTACTTC
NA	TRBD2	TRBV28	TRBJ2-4	CASVPGLLAKNIQYF	TGTGCCAGCGTACCGGGACTACTAGCCAAAAACATTCAGTACTTC
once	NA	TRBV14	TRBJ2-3	CASSRGTSQDTQYF	TGTGCCAGCAGCCGCGGGACCTCTCAGGATACGCAGTATTTT
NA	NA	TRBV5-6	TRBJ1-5	CASSLGRGSAQPQHF	TGTGCCAGCAGCTTGGGTAGAGGGTCCGCTCAGCCCCAGCATTTT
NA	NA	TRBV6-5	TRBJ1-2	CASSYLTRGAGYGYTF	TGTGCCAGCAGTTACCTTACACGGGGGGCAGGGTATGGCTACACCTTC
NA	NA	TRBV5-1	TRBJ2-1	CASKRQTDDNEQFF	TGCGCCAGCAAGCGACAGACCGACGACAATGAGCAGTTCTTC
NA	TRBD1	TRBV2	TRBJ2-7	CASSEGRRGGISYEQYF	TGTGCCAGCAGTGAAGGGAGGAGAGGGGGCATATCCTACGAGCAGTACTTC
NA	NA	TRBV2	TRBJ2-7	CASSGGGSSYEQYF	TGTGCCAGCAGTGGTGGGGGGAGTTCCTACGAGCAGTACTTC
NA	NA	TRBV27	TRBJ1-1	CASSQQENTEAFF	TGTGCCAGCAGTCAACAGGAGAACACTGAAGCTTTCTTT
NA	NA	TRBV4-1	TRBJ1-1	CASSLDRSGAATEAFF	TGCGCCAGCAGTCTAGACAGGAGCGGGGCAGCAACTGAAGCTTTCTTT
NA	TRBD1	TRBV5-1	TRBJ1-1	CASSLAERGGGEAFF	TGCGCCAGCAGCTTGGCAGAGAGAGGGGGCGGTGAAGCTTTCTTT
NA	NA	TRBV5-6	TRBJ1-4	CASSKRQGPFEKLFF	TGTGCCAGCAGTAAAAGGCAGGGCCCTTTCGAAAAACTGTTTTTT
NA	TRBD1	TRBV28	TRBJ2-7	CASSLTTDRSSNYEQYF	TGTGCCAGCAGTCTCACAACGGACAGGTCCAGTAACTACGAGCAGTACTTC
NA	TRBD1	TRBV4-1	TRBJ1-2	CASSQEKRDRDYGYTF	TGCGCCAGCAGCCAAGAAAAGAGGGACAGGGACTATGGCTACACCTTC
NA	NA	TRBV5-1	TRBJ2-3	CASSLQGPDTQYF	TGCGCCAGCAGCTTGCAGGGCCCGGATACGCAGTATTTT
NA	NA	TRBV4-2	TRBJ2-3	CASSQVVDFRDTQYF	TGTGCCAGCAGCCAAGTAGTGGACTTCAGAGATACGCAGTATTTT
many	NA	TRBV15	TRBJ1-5	CATSRAGGQPQHF	TGTGCCACCAGCAGGGCCGGGGGACAGCCCCAGCATTTT
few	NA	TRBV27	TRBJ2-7	CASSSAMRAGAGEQYF	TGTGCCAGCAGTTCAGCGATGAGGGCGGGGGCTGGGGAGCAGTACTTC
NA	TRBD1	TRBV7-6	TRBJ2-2	CASSLPRDRGTGELFF	TGTGCCAGCAGCCTACCCCGGGACAGGGGGACCGGGGAGCTGTTTTTT
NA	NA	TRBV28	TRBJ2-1	CASSPRLFSGDYNEQFF	TGTGCCAGCAGTCCCAGATTGTTCTCGGGGGATTACAATGAGCAGTTCTTC
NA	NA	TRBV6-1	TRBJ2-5	CASSEAPGRSEETQYF	TGTGCCAGCAGTGAAGCCCCGGGTAGGTCCGAAGAGACCCAGTACTTC
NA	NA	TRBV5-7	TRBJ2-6	CASSHLRSSGANVLTF	TGTGCCAGCAGCCATCTCCGTAGCTCTGGGGCCAACGTCCTGACTTTC
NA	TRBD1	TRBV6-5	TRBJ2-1	CATAIDRGINEQFF	TGTGCCACCGCGATTGACAGGGGTATCAATGAGCAGTTCTTC